Sequencing of this T cell receptor (beta chain) was carried out in a study of early T cells in non-severe SARS-CoV-2 infection. Germline V gene sequence: CDR1 MNHEY, CDR2 SVGAGI. V dropped 5 bases and J dropped 4 bases, with 14 bases sitting between them. The CDR3 covers 14 residues. General study findings and limits: Matching with VDJdb favored anti-spike CD8 responses (missing private and CD4 specificities).

Attachment of unique molecular identifiers was made to individual cDNA molecules. TCRdb reprocessed the 5' RACE reads via MiXCR and lists one record per CDR3 protein. The data hold roughly 45,000 distinct CDR3 sequences, with roughly 10% observed a single time. This clonotype was detected many times. What it recognizes is unknown. Sequencing was carried out using whole blood. The TCR originated in an adult who was a healthcare worker with PCR-confirmed SARS-CoV-2 infection or an uninfected control (not recorded which). This chain links TRBV6-5 with TRBJ1-1, with a weak D call TRBD1 (5 bases). CDR3 region: CASSPGQSATEAFF. DNA for the CDR3: TGTGCCAGCAGTCCTGGACAATCTGCCACTGAAGCTTTCTTT.